What follows are 10 T cell receptor beta chains derived from one specimen sequenced in a study of cytomegalovirus exposure and HLA in healthy donors. Primers included in the PCR were 60 Vbeta and 13 Jbeta primers. Measured with immunoSEQ multiplex PCR; TCRdb has only the in-frame clones, and not every one. The table includes more than 110,000 clones, approximately 70% detected once. The sequenced material came from PBMCs. Receptor source: a woman aged 25 to 39 in good health and CMV-seronegative.

This clone was found once. The chain employs TRBV2 and TRBJ1-1; TRBD1 is a possible D gene (5 bases). Germline CDR1 SNHLY, CDR2 FYNNEI. V lost 3 bases and J lost 1, with 18 bases in between. The CDR3 loop spans 17 amino acids. The CDR3 DNA sequence: TGTGCCAGCAGTGACTTTTTTCAGGGCCACGGGAACACTGAAGCTTTCTTT. Amino acids: CASSDFFQGHGNTEAFF.

This clone showed up just once. This chain uses TRBV7-3 with TRBJ2-5, with TRBD2 matching 11 bases. This CDR3 has 15 amino acids. After removal of 5 bases from V and 2 bases from J, the junction contained 4 bases not matched to a gene. Germline CDR1 is SGHTA and CDR2 is FQGTGA. CDR3 amino acids: CASSPGLAEQETQYF. In DNA, the CDR3 is TGTGCCAGCAGCCCGGGACTAGCGGAGCAAGAGACCCAGTACTTC.

A remark on this clone: An end of the junction does not agree with germline; a read error may underlie this. The chain recombines TRBV29-1 with TRBJ2-7; TRBD1 might be the D (6 bases). Germline loops: CDR1 SQVTM, CDR2 ANQGSEA. The CDR3 sequence is 12 residues long. The CDR3 reads CSVEGLPLQGRF. The CDR3 nucleotides are TGCAGCGTTGAAGGCCTTCCCTTACAGGGTCGCTTC.

CDR3 bases: TGTGCCAGCAGCTCCAGGGTCGCTGAAGCTTTCTTT. Translated: CASSSRVAEAFF. The J gene is TRBJ1-1, the V gene TRBV11-2, with D possibly being TRBD1 (5 bases). Trimming took 4 bases from V and 6 from J, leaving 9 bases between them. The CDR3 covers 12 residues. From germline, CDR1 is SGHAT and CDR2 FQNNGV.

This clone showed up just once. V is TRBV30 and J is TRBJ2-6; TRBD2 matches 11 bases. Per the germline V gene, CDR1 is GTSNPN and CDR2 is SVGIG (reference sequence). V shed 0 bases and J 0 bases; nucleotides not matched to a gene: 7. This CDR3 comprises 19 residues. Here the CDR3 DNA reads TGTGCCTGGAGTGTTGGGGCTAGCGGGGGGAACTCTGGGGCCAACGTCCTGACTTTC. Translated, it gives CAWSVGASGGNSGANVLTF.

This rearrangement joins TRBV6-4 to TRBJ1-5; TRBD1 matches 7 bases. Germline V gives CDR1 MRHNA, CDR2 SNTAGT. With 5 bases clipped from V and 0 bases from J, the junction kept 16 bases outside the gene matches. This CDR3 has 19 amino acids. The CDR3 protein is CASSPKKIGTVSSNQPQHF. CDR3 nucleotide sequence: TGTGCCAGCAGTCCAAAGAAGATAGGGACAGTGAGTAGCAATCAGCCCCAGCATTTT.

This clone was seen once. J is TRBJ2-5 and V is TRBV6-5, with 11 bases lining up with TRBD1. V lost 6 bases and J lost 5; bases outside the gene matches: 2. The V gene's germline CDR1 is MNHEY and CDR2 SVGAGI. The CDR3 runs 13 residues. This CDR3 is CASRRTGGETQYF. The DNA for the CDR3 is TGTGCCAGCAGACGGACAGGGGGCGAGACCCAGTACTTC.

The CDR3 loop reads CAISEQTGTANYGYTF. In DNA form, the CDR3 reads TGTGCCATCAGTGAGCAAACCGGGACAGCTAACTATGGCTACACCTTC. The chain uses TRBV10-3 and TRBJ1-2; 7 bases align to TRBD1. This CDR3 region has 16 residues. The germline CDR1 and CDR2 sequences are ENHRY and SYGVKD. The trim removed 2 bases at V and 0 bases at J, leaving 6 bases unmatched.

This clone was found a few times. The rearrangement links TRBV9 to TRBJ2-1; the D gene is possibly TRBD2 (6 bases). The length of the CDR3 is 13 residues. V gave up 7 bases and J gave up 0 bases, with 8 bases separating them. CDR1 SGDLS and CDR2 YYNGEE come from the germline V gene. The CDR3 spells CASSGGSYNEQFF. The CDR3 DNA reads TGTGCCAGCTCCGGGGGCTCCTACAATGAGCAGTTCTTC.

This chain links TRBV10-3 with TRBJ2-5, with D unresolved. The CDR3 is 12 amino acids. Trimming cost V 2 bases and J 5 bases, with 6 bases left between them. Germline V lookup: CDR1 ENHRY, CDR2 SYGVKD. Here the CDR3 DNA reads TGTGCCATCAGTGAGACTAAGGAGACCCAGTACTTC. Protein: CAISETKETQYF.